Each of the 19 T cell receptor beta chains below was sequenced from the same sample in a study of response to subunit inactivated influenza vaccine. TCRdb re-called the RT-PCR reads with MiXCR, one entry per CDR3 protein. The profile shows more than 500,000 distinct CDR3 sequences, about 10% of them singletons. These records were also assigned to another study, of T cells expressing NK-cell markers. From that paper: Scientists made TCR beta cDNA using 5'RACE template switching with UMIs.

Sequenced here: PBMCs from blood, sampled on the day of vaccination. The source is a man in his fifties who received an inactivated influenza vaccine.

This clonotype appeared a few times. The chain carries TRBV10-3 and TRBJ2-1; 8 bases map to TRBD2. CDR1 and CDR2 from the germline V gene are ENHRY and SYGVKD. The CDR3 consists of 18 residues. V dropped 7 bases and J dropped 2; count of bases not matched to a gene: 16. In DNA form, the CDR3 reads TGTGCCATCAAGAGACATCCTTTGCGGGGGGAAGCCTACAATGAGCAGTTCTTC. Protein product: CAIKRHPLRGEAYNEQFF.

This clonotype was recorded a few times. The chain couples TRBV7-2 to TRBJ1-1; D is perhaps TRBD1 (6 bases). This CDR3 comprises 14 residues. Germline V gives CDR1 SGHTA, CDR2 FQGNSA. V was shortened by 5 bases and J by 2 bases, with 12 bases between the two germline ends. The CDR3 nucleotides are TGTGCCAGCAGCCGCGCGACAGGCAACACTGAAGCTTTCTTT. Translation: CASSRATGNTEAFF.

This clonotype was detected only a few times. V usage is TRBV7-2 and J usage is TRBJ1-6; D gene ambiguous. The germline CDR1 and CDR2 sequences are SGHTA and FQGNSA. V was pared by 5 bases and J by 7 bases, with 12 bases between. The CDR3 covers 14 residues. For the CDR3, the DNA is TGTGCCAGCAGCAGGACTCCGGCCAATTCACCCCTCCACTTT. It encodes CASSRTPANSPLHF.

The V and J genes are TRBV6-1 and TRBJ2-7, with D perhaps being TRBD1 or TRBD2 (6 bases each). V was shortened by 7 bases and J by 5 bases, with 21 bases between the two germline ends. CDR1 and CDR2 from the germline V gene are MNHNS and SASEGT. The length of the CDR3 is 15 residues. CDR3 DNA sequence: TGTGCCAGCAACCCGGAGGGGGTGAAGTTCGACGAGCAGTACTTC. Residues: CASNPEGVKFDEQYF.

This clonotype was found a few times. The chain couples TRBV3-1 to TRBJ2-5, with D maybe TRBD2 (6 bases). The germline gives CDR1 LGHDT, CDR2 YNNKEL (reference sequence). The CDR3 spans 13 residues. V was cut by 8 bases and J by 4 bases, with 14 bases left in between. The CDR3 sequence is CASRGGRIETQYF. In DNA form, the CDR3 reads TGTGCCAGCCGTGGAGGGCGCATAGAGACCCAGTACTTC.

The rearrangement joins TRBV28 to TRBJ2-1; TRBD2 matches 8 bases. The CDR3 runs to 14 residues. V lost 6 bases, J lost 9 bases, and 10 bases stayed unmatched. CDR1 is MDHEN, CDR2 SYDVKM, per germline. The CDR3 spells CASRGERELGEQFF. The CDR3 coding sequence is TGTGCCAGCAGGGGGGAGCGGGAGCTTGGTGAGCAGTTCTTC.

This clonotype was seen only once. V is TRBV12-3 or TRBV12-4 and J is TRBJ1-5; tentative D call: TRBD1 (6 bases). V lost 2 bases to trimming and J lost 6 bases, with 17 bases between them. This CDR3 has 16 residues. DNA of the CDR3: TGTGCCAGCAGTTTACGGTCCTGGGGAGGGGGTCAGCCCCAGCATTTT. Its translation: CASSLRSWGGGQPQHF.

The chain joins TRBV20-1 to TRBJ2-7; perhaps TRBD1 as D (6 bases). The CDR3 loop spans 14 amino acids. Trimming pared 0 bases from V and 3 bases from J, leaving 12 bases between. CDR1 and CDR2 from the germline V gene are DFQATT and SNEGSKA (reference sequence). The CDR3 DNA reads as TGCAGTGCTAGAGAAATGACAGGAGGCTACGAGCAGTACTTC. Its translation is CSAREMTGGYEQYF.

The chain employs TRBV5-6 and TRBJ2-5; tentatively, D is TRBD1 or TRBD2 (5 bases each). Deletions cut 4 bases from V and 2 bases from J, with 15 bases between. The germline V gene encodes CDR1 SGHDT and CDR2 YYEEEE. The CDR3 loop spans 15 amino acids. The CDR3, as DNA: TGTGCCAGCAGCGCAGCCGGGACCGCACAAGAGACCCAGTACTTC. Translation gives CASSAAGTAQETQYF.

J is TRBJ2-4 and V is TRBV11-2; no firm D call. The CDR3 consists of 15 residues. Germline CDR1 and CDR2: SGHAT and FQNNGV. V lost 3 bases, J lost 0 bases, and 9 bases lay in between. CDR3 DNA sequence: TGTGCCAGCAGCTTCGGTGACCTAGCCAAAAACATTCAGTACTTC. This codes for CASSFGDLAKNIQYF.

There are a few counts of this clonotype. V usage is TRBV6-5 and J usage is TRBJ2-2, with D possibly being TRBD1 or TRBD2 (5 bases each). The V end was cut by 0 bases, the J end by 3 bases, with 14 bases between. Germline assignment: CDR1 MNHEY and CDR2 SVGAGI. The CDR3 runs 17 residues. CDR3 region: CASSYSVAGTDTGELFF. The CDR3 DNA follows: TGTGCCAGCAGTTACTCTGTGGCAGGGACGGACACCGGGGAGCTGTTTTTT.

Ten or more counts support this clonotype. The chain employs TRBV6-2 or TRBV6-3 and TRBJ1-1; D remains ambiguous. Germline V gene lookup returns CDR1 MNHEY and CDR2 SVGEGT. The length of the CDR3 is 14 residues. V lost 4 bases to trimming and J lost 1 base, with 10 bases between them. As DNA, the CDR3 is TGTGCCAGCAGTTGGCGGACGGGGAACACTGAAGCTTTCTTT. Amino acid sequence: CASSWRTGNTEAFF.

The chain is built from TRBV12-3 or TRBV12-4 and TRBJ1-2, with 9 bases aligning to TRBD1. This CDR3 has 14 amino acids. The V gene end was trimmed by 4 bases and the J gene end by 8 bases; junction bases not matched to a gene: 8. The CDR3 nucleotides read TGTGCCAGCAGTTCTGGGGACAGGGTTGACGGCTACACCTTC. Its protein is CASSSGDRVDGYTF.

This chain connects TRBV14 to TRBJ2-3; D perhaps matches TRBD2 (6 bases). The V gene lost 0 bases and the J gene lost 5 bases, with 9 bases spanning the gap. From germline, CDR1 is SGHDN and CDR2 FVKESK. The CDR3 contains 14 residues. CDR3: CASSQESRGDTQYF. The CDR3 bases are TGTGCCAGCAGCCAAGAATCGCGGGGAGATACGCAGTATTTT.

There are a few counts of this clonotype. The chain uses TRBV12-3 or TRBV12-4 and TRBJ2-1; 9 nucleotides match TRBD2. The CDR3 has 17 amino acids. Trimming took 6 bases from V and 6 from J; bases not matched to a gene: 15. This CDR3 is CASSAFGGRAFANEQFF. The CDR3 DNA reads as TGTGCCAGCAGCGCCTTCGGCGGGAGGGCCTTTGCCAATGAGCAGTTCTTC.

The chain combines TRBV6-1 with TRBJ2-6, with unresolved D. CDR3 length equals 17 residues. V was clipped by 0 bases and J by 2 bases, with 11 bases between them. The germline V gene encodes CDR1 MNHNS and CDR2 SASEGT. The CDR3 protein is CASSEAVGVPGANVLTF. As DNA, the CDR3 is TGTGCCAGCAGTGAAGCGGTAGGAGTTCCTGGGGCCAACGTCCTGACTTTC.

This clonotype is a singleton in its sample. This chain joins TRBV6-1 and TRBJ2-1; TRBD1 agrees at 10 bases. J was trimmed by 4 bases and V by 5 bases; bases with no gene match: 8. The CDR3 contains 16 residues. Germline-derived CDR1 and CDR2 are MNHNS and SASEGT. Here the CDR3 reads CASSPRQGAGYNEQFF. CDR3 DNA sequence: TGTGCCAGCAGTCCAAGACAGGGGGCGGGTTACAATGAGCAGTTCTTC.

This clonotype was recorded at least ten times. The rearrangement links TRBV6-1 to TRBJ2-7; D may be TRBD1 (6 bases). Deletions cut 8 bases from V and 2 bases from J, with 16 bases between. CDR1 MNHNS and CDR2 SASEGT come from the germline V gene. This CDR3 comprises 14 residues. This CDR3 is CASAVFRGPYEQYF. CDR3 bases: TGTGCCAGCGCAGTTTTCAGGGGACCCTACGAGCAGTACTTC.

This clonotype was observed a few times. This rearrangement joins TRBV7-9 to TRBJ2-1; no clear D. Trimming removed 3 bases at V and 5 bases at J, with 5 bases between. CDR3 size: 12 residues. The V gene's germline CDR1 is SEHNR and CDR2 FQNEAQ (reference sequence). CDR3 amino acids: CASSFHDNEQFF. DNA of the CDR3: TGTGCCAGCAGCTTCCATGACAATGAGCAGTTCTTC. Based on the CDR3 plus reference TRBV7-9 and TRBJ2-1, the full variable domain is DTGVSQNPRHKITKRGQNVTFRCDPISEHNRLYWYRQTLGQGPEFLTYFQNEAQLEKSRLLSDRFSAERPKGSFSTLEIQRTEQGDSAMYLCASSFHDNEQFFGPGTRLTVL.